In this sample, the clone carrying this T cell receptor (beta chain) turned up a few times. What it recognizes is unknown. Germline values: CDR1 MGHDK, CDR2 SYGVNS. The CDR3 consists of 19 residues. V dropped 2 bases and J dropped 0 bases, with 19 bases sitting between them. Using its own MiXCR run on the reads, TCRdb lists one record per CDR3 protein. Here the sample spans 550,000 to 700,000 distinct CDR3 sequences, 40% being singletons. The source of the sample is a study of T cell repertoires in cytomegalovirus infection. Across the study: CMV infection together with matching HLA type was indicated by public TCR beta signatures.

This material consisted of cultured PBMCs, taken from culture after CMV antigen stimulation. The origin of this receptor is a human donor in good health (CMV status not recorded). Some clones in this sample may be carry-over from other donors' samples. The rearrangement joins TRBV25-1 to TRBJ2-2, with D tentatively TRBD1 (6 bases). CDR3 coding DNA: TGTGCCAGCAGTGAAAGTTTGGGGGCGCGTTCCGCGAACACCGGGGAGCTGTTTTTT. This translates into CASSESLGARSANTGELFF. The full variable domain, with the rest looked up from reference TRBV25-1 and TRBJ2-2, is EADIYQTPRYLVIGTGKKITLECSQTMGHDKMYWYQQDPGMELHLIHYSYGVNSTEKGDLSSESTVSRIRTEHFPLTLESARPSHTSQYLCASSESLGARSANTGELFFGEGSRLTVL.